The TCR beta chain under discussion was sequenced for a study of blood T cell repertoires in COVID-19. Background on the study: Sites in the United States, Italy and Spain provided acute and convalescent COVID-19 samples. Nucleic acid was either cDNA or gDNA, and it came from T cells, B-cell-depleted T cells, or PBMCs.

Participants were aged roughly 18 to 100 years from around 26 US areas. Symptom resolution, clearance, or two negative PCRs marked donors in Cohort 3 as recovered. Germline CDR1 is SGHTA and CDR2 is FQGTGA. Trimming at V came to 0 bases and at J to 5 bases, leaving 3 bases not matched to a gene. This CDR3 has 16 amino acids. Clones were sequenced by immunoSEQ multiplex PCR, and TCRdb holds only the in-frame ones, with some missing. This table has some 210,000 clones, 70% to 90% appearing once. The V and J genes are TRBV7-3 and TRBJ2-1, with 11 bases lining up with TRBD2. This receptor was identified in a middle-aged man who had recovered from COVID-19. Sequenced input: PBMCs or T cells enriched from blood (not recorded which). This CDR3 reads CASSLTGTSGNNEQFF. In DNA, the CDR3 is TGTGCCAGCAGCTTAACCGGGACTAGCGGAAACAATGAGCAGTTCTTC.